One and the same sample provided the 9 T cell receptor beta chains below, sequenced in a study of human T cells and chemical hapten exposure. The time point denotes: patch test 1, 2 weeks after DPC sensitization. Treatment noted: therapeutic diphenylcyclopropenone sensitization with weekly scalp DPC. TCRdb redid the calling of the RACE reads with MiXCR, one entry per CDR3 protein. The sample consists of about 340,000 distinct CDR3 sequences, under 9% of them appearing once. The specimen was whole blood, collected in connection with sensitization to the hapten diphenylcyclopropenone (DPC). Source of these receptors: a woman aged 18-29 years with alopecia areata. Some clones in this sample may be carry-over from other donors' samples.

The chain combines TRBV5-5 with TRBJ2-3, with D unclear. The CDR3 length is 10 residues. Trimming stripped 8 bases from V and 7 bases from J, with 8 bases between. Germline V gene lookup returns CDR1 SGHKS and CDR2 YYEKEE (reference sequence). CDR3 nucleotide sequence: TGTGCCAGACGCGGAAATACGCAGTATTTT. Its translation: CARRGNTQYF.

The chain uses TRBV3-1 and TRBJ1-2; 8 bases fit TRBD1. Germline-derived CDR1 and CDR2 are LGHDT and YNNKEL (reference sequence). V lost 4 bases and J lost 4; bases outside the gene matches: 5. This CDR3 is 14 amino acids long. The CDR3 DNA is TGTGCCAGCAGCCCCCGAGACAGGGGCTATGGCTACACCTTC. Its protein is CASSPRDRGYGYTF.

The chain carries TRBV11-2 and TRBJ1-1; D is possibly TRBD1 (5 bases). CDR3 length: 14 residues. Trimming cost V 9 bases and J 4 bases, with 18 bases left between them. CDR1 SGHAT and CDR2 FQNNGV come from the germline V gene. Here the CDR3 reads CASSHGGKATEAFF. CDR3 bases: TGTGCCAGTTCGCATGGGGGGAAGGCCACTGAAGCTTTCTTT.

This chain uses TRBV4-1 with TRBJ2-6, with no clear D. Germline V lookup: CDR1 MGHRA, CDR2 YSYEKL. V lost 1 base and J lost 4, with 5 bases in between. This CDR3 spans 14 amino acids. The DNA of the CDR3 is TGCGCCAGCAGCCAAGTTGGGGGGGCCAACGTCCTGACTTTC. Translating it yields CASSQVGGANVLTF.

This clonotype was seen only a few times. This rearrangement joins TRBV29-1 to TRBJ1-1; TRBD1 agrees at 7 bases. The length of the CDR3 is 14 residues. The trim removed 2 bases at V and 0 bases at J, leaving 3 bases unmatched. CDR1 SQVTM and CDR2 ANQGSEA come from the germline V gene. In nucleotides, the CDR3 is TGCAGCGTTGAAAGGGGACAGTTGAACACTGAAGCTTTCTTT. This gives the protein CSVERGQLNTEAFF.

This clonotype was counted many times. Compared with germline, one end of the junction differs, possibly owing to a read error. The chain's CDR3 is CASSGTLVDRRNF. CDR3 DNA sequence: TGTGCCAGCAGTGGTACGCTTGTAGACAGGAGGAATTTT. This chain connects TRBV28 to TRBJ2-3, with a possible D match to TRBD1 (6 bases). Germline V gene lookup returns CDR1 MDHEN and CDR2 SYDVKM. This CDR3 spans 13 amino acids. Based on the CDR3 plus reference TRBV28 and TRBJ2-3, the full variable domain is DVKVTQSSRYLVKRTGEKVFLECVQDMDHENMFWYRQDPGLGLRLIYFSYDVKMKEKGDIPEGYSVSREKKERFSLILESASTNQTSMYLCASSGTLVDRRNFGPGTRLTVL.

This clonotype was detected many times. J is TRBJ1-4 and V is TRBV10-3; D is undetermined. Germline assignment: CDR1 ENHRY and CDR2 SYGVKD. The V and J ends lost 3 bases and 5 bases respectively, with 10 bases between them. The CDR3 totals 14 residues. The CDR3 sequence: CAISERAENEKLFF. The DNA for the CDR3 is TGTGCCATCAGTGAACGGGCAGAAAATGAAAAACTGTTTTTT.

This clonotype was detected only a few times. The CDR3 sequence is CASSLGSGGATDTQYF. CDR3 nucleotide sequence: TGTGCCAGCAGCTTGGGGAGCGGGGGGGCTACAGATACGCAGTATTTT. The chain employs TRBV5-4 and TRBJ2-3, with 10 positions matching TRBD2. This CDR3 region has 16 residues. Trimming took 0 bases from V and 3 from J; bases not matched to a gene: 4. Germline V gene data show CDR1 as SGHNT and CDR2 as YYREEE (reference sequence). Based on the CDR3 plus reference TRBV5-4 and TRBJ2-3, the full variable domain is ETGVTQSPTHLIKTRGQQVTLRCSSQSGHNTVSWYQQALGQGPQFIFQYYREEENGRGNFPPRFSGLQFPNYSSELNVNALELDDSALYLCASSLGSGGATDTQYFGPGTRLTVL.

The V call is TRBV27, the J call TRBJ2-7; either TRBD1 or TRBD2 may supply D (6 bases each). The CDR3 is 12 amino acids. The germline V and J ends were trimmed by 7 bases and 4 bases, with 11 bases remaining between them. Germline CDR1 MNHEY, CDR2 SMNVEV (reference sequence). CDR3 in DNA: TGTGCCAGCATTTCGGGGGCTTACGAGCAGTACTTC. It yields the protein CASISGAYEQYF.